This T cell receptor (beta chain) was observed in a study of PD-L1 blockade in urothelial cancer. Study details: Patients initiated atezolizumab in the mid-2010s at 1,200 mg intravenously every 3 weeks. Blood yielded a median of 141,255 T cells per sample.

Samples were collected from each patient before treatment and during treatment. Each patient gave between 1 and 8 of them in total. Some clones are missing from TCRdb's copy, which holds only in-frame ones; the method was immunoSEQ multiplex PCR. The table shows about 83,000 clones, with 87% occurring only once. The CDR3 is made up of 18 amino acids. V gave up 2 bases and J gave up 0 bases; unmatched junction bases: 12. Germline V CDR1 and CDR2: SGDLS, YYNGEE. The chain joins TRBV9 to TRBJ2-3, with 7 bases fitting TRBD2. Material: PBMCs, obtained around atezolizumab (anti-PD-L1) treatment. The receptor was isolated from a woman aged 65 to 85 with urothelial cancer. CDR3 bases: TGTGCCAGCAGCGTCTGGGCGGGAGATTCCGCTAGCACAGATACGCAGTATTTT. Protein product: CASSVWAGDSASTDTQYF.